The 24 T cell receptor beta chains below come from one sample, sequenced in a study of T cells in Graves' hyperthyroidism and ophthalmopathy. The source material, RNA transcripts, was used to amplify TCR beta CDR3 regions. First-round RT-PCR of the TCR CDR3 relied on the HTBI primer set. TCRdb recomputed calls from the multiplex PCR reads with MiXCR, one row per CDR3 protein. The sample lists more than 300,000 distinct CDR3 sequences, approximately 18% seen once, with 40% in the top ten. The specimen sequenced was blood. The receptors derive from a man aged 18 to 30 with Graves' ophthalmopathy.

This clonotype has more than one count but fewer than ten. The chain uses TRBV2 and TRBJ2-6; the D gene could be TRBD1 or TRBD2 (5 bases each). V lost 1 base to trimming and J lost 3 bases, with 16 bases between them. Germline assignment: CDR1 SNHLY and CDR2 FYNNEI. The CDR3 has 18 amino acids. In DNA, the CDR3 is TGTGCCAGCAGTGAAGAGGGACGGCCGGCGGATGGGGCCAACGTCCTGACTTTC. It is translated as CASSEEGRPADGANVLTF.

This clonotype was observed many times. The rearrangement uses TRBV9 and TRBJ1-4; D perhaps matches TRBD1 (5 bases). The CDR3 sequence is 14 residues long. Germline V lookup: CDR1 SGDLS, CDR2 YYNGEE. Trimming removed 3 bases at V and 5 bases at J, with 11 bases between. CDR3 loop: CASSEGEGNEKLFF. DNA for the CDR3: TGTGCCAGCAGCGAGGGCGAGGGGAATGAAAAACTGTTTTTT. The full variable domain, completed using reference TRBV9 and TRBJ1-4, is DSGVTQTPKHLITATGQRVTLRCSPRSGDLSVYWYQQSLDQGLQFLIQYYNGEERAKGNILERFSAQQFPDLHSELNLSSLELGDSALYFCASSEGEGNEKLFFGSGTQLSVL.

This clonotype was picked up a small number of times. The chain's CDR3 is CATSGTRAGGFRDEQFF. As DNA, the CDR3 is TGTGCCACCAGTGGGACCCGAGCGGGGGGCTTTCGGGATGAGCAGTTCTTC. V and J are TRBV24-1 and TRBJ2-1, with 9 positions matching TRBD2. CDR1 is KGHDR, CDR2 SFDVKD, per germline. Losses at the gene ends were 5 bases for V and 8 bases for J; bases not matched to a gene: 15. This CDR3 contains 17 residues.

A few counts support this clonotype. The chain employs TRBV14 and TRBJ2-1; TRBD2 matches at 7 bases. CDR3 size: 12 residues. V trimming: 0 bases; J trimming: 12 bases; junction bases outside the gene matches: 2. Germline V gives CDR1 SGHDN, CDR2 FVKESK. CDR3: CASSQEWGGQFF. CDR3 nucleotides: TGTGCCAGCAGCCAAGAGTGGGGGGGGCAGTTCTTC.

The chain joins TRBV11-3 to TRBJ1-2; 9 bases fit TRBD1. CDR3 length: 14 residues. Losses at the gene ends were 5 bases for V and 8 bases for J; bases not matched to a gene: 9. CDR1 and CDR2 (germline): SGHNT, YENEEA. CDR3 nucleotides: TGTGCCAGCAGCAGCCGGGACAGGGAACGCGGCTACACCTTC. Translating it yields CASSSRDRERGYTF.

About this clonotype: With a much larger clone just one base away, this may be a read error. DNA for the CDR3: TGTGCCTGCAAGTTCCCCCGGGTGAGCACAGATACGCAGTATTTT. Residues: CACKFPRVSTDTQYF. J is TRBJ2-3 and V is TRBV2; D gene unclear. Per the germline V gene, CDR1 is SNHLY and CDR2 is FYNNEI. V shed 11 bases and J shed 0 bases, with 18 bases lying between them. The CDR3 contains 15 residues.

At least ten counts were recorded for this clonotype. The V and J genes are TRBV2 and TRBJ1-5, with D unclear. The germline V gene encodes CDR1 SNHLY and CDR2 FYNNEI. The CDR3 covers 13 residues. V was cut by 6 bases and J by 0 bases, with 6 bases left in between. The CDR3 DNA reads as TGTGCCAGCAGGGACTATAGCAATCAGCCCCAGCATTTT. Its protein product is CASRDYSNQPQHF. Looking up the rest from reference TRBV2 and TRBJ1-5 gives the full variable domain: EPEVTQTPSHQVTQMGQEVILRCVPISNHLYFYWYRQILGQKVEFLVSFYNNEISEKSEIFDDQFSVERPDGSNFTLKIRSTKLEDSAMYFCASRDYSNQPQHFGDGTRLSIL.

This clonotype came up many times. The gene calls are TRBV11-1 and TRBJ2-7; D call uncertain. Trimming shortened V by 3 bases and J by 2 bases, and 8 bases separated the two germline ends. CDR1 and CDR2 from the germline V gene are SGHAT and FQDESV (reference sequence). CDR3 length: 13 residues. This chain's CDR3 is CASSLQYAYEQYF. CDR3 in DNA: TGTGCCAGCAGCTTGCAGTACGCCTACGAGCAGTACTTC.

This sequence joins TRBV3-1 and TRBJ2-4; TRBD2 agrees at 9 bases. The V gene end was trimmed by 1 base and the J gene end by 1 base; junction bases not matched to a gene: 5. The length of the CDR3 is 17 residues. Germline V gene lookup returns CDR1 LGHDT and CDR2 YNNKEL (reference sequence). CDR3 residues: CASSQVGSGGAKNIQYF. In nucleotides, the CDR3 is TGTGCCAGCAGCCAAGTTGGGAGCGGGGGGGCCAAAAACATTCAGTACTTC.

This clonotype has ten or more counts. This chain connects TRBV7-6 to TRBJ1-1; 8 bases map to TRBD1. CDR1 and CDR2 (germline): SGHVS, FNYEAQ. V lost 5 bases and J lost 1; bases outside the gene matches: 15. The CDR3 extends over 18 amino acids. The CDR3 coding sequence is TGTGCCAGCAGCCAACAGGGGGAGACTAGTAGTTGGAACACTGAAGCTTTCTTT. Its protein product is CASSQQGETSSWNTEAFF.

The rearrangement joins TRBV10-3 to TRBJ1-5; D may be TRBD1 (5 bases). CDR3 length: 17 residues. V dropped 0 bases and J dropped 0 bases, with 12 bases sitting between them. Germline CDR1 and CDR2: ENHRY and SYGVKD. CDR3 nucleotide sequence: TGTGCCATCAGTGAGTCAGGCAGGGCTGGTAGCAATCAGCCCCAGCATTTT. Its protein product is CAISESGRAGSNQPQHF.

CDR3 amino acids: CASSPDPTNYGGYTF. In nucleotides, the CDR3 is TGTGCCAGCTCACCCGACCCGACAAATTACGGAGGCTACACCTTC. V gene TRBV18 combines with J gene TRBJ1-2; D unresolved. The ends were cut back, 3 bases at V and 8 bases at J, with 19 bases in the middle. Germline loops: CDR1 KGHSH, CDR2 LQKENI. The CDR3 has 15 residues.

The genes are TRBV9 and TRBJ2-5; D is possibly TRBD2 (5 bases). Germline CDR1 and CDR2: SGDLS and YYNGEE. The CDR3 extends over 16 amino acids. V shed 0 bases and J shed 0 bases, with 12 bases lying between them. The CDR3 bases are TGTGCCAGCAGCGTAGAACCAGCGGTGTACCAAGAGACCCAGTACTTC. The encoded protein is CASSVEPAVYQETQYF.

This chain uses TRBV5-1 with TRBJ1-2; D is ambiguous. The CDR3 runs 15 residues. V lost 0 bases and J 8 bases, leaving 17 bases between the germline ends. Germline CDR1 SGHRS, CDR2 YFSETQ. The CDR3 DNA reads as TGCGCCAGCAGCTTGGCTGCCGACTCTCTGGGAGGCTACACCTTC. It is translated as CASSLAADSLGGYTF.

The V call is TRBV7-9, the J call TRBJ2-7; 11 bases are shared with TRBD2. Germline CDR1 is SEHNR and CDR2 is FQNEAQ (reference sequence). The CDR3 is made up of 16 amino acids. Losses at the gene ends were 6 bases for V and 6 bases for J; bases not matched to a gene: 13. The DNA for the CDR3 is TGTGCCAGCAGTCGGGACTCTAGCGGGGGGCCTCTCGAGCAGTACTTC. Its translation: CASSRDSSGGPLEQYF.

This clonotype showed up just a few times. The chain joins TRBV7-8 to TRBJ1-1; D gene ambiguous. Trimming left V 5 bases short and J 2 bases short, with 12 bases between. The CDR3 consists of 14 residues. Germline V gene lookup returns CDR1 SGHVS and CDR2 FQNEAQ. CDR3 loop: CASSAYGENTEAFF. CDR3 in DNA: TGTGCCAGCAGCGCCTACGGGGAAAACACTGAAGCTTTCTTT. Supplemented by reference TRBV7-8 and TRBJ1-1, the full variable domain reads GAGVSQSPRYKVAKRGQDVALRCDPISGHVSLFWYQQALGQGPEFLTYFQNEAQLDKSGLPSDRFFAERPEGSVSTLKIQRTQQEDSAVYLCASSAYGENTEAFFGQGTRLTVV.

This clonotype occurred a few times. This CDR3 is CASSTDIQGGVSPLHF. The CDR3 DNA sequence: TGTGCCAGCAGCACAGACATACAGGGTGGGGTTTCACCCCTCCACTTT. This chain joins TRBV9 and TRBJ1-6, with a possible D match to TRBD1 (6 bases). CDR1 is SGDLS and CDR2 is YYNGEE in the germline V gene. The CDR3 consists of 16 residues. V was trimmed by 4 bases and J by 9 bases, leaving 20 bases between them.

Ten or more counts support this clonotype. The genes are TRBV6-1 and TRBJ1-5; a possible D gene is TRBD1 (6 bases). The V end lost 8 bases, the J end lost 0 bases, and 14 bases lay between the germline ends. Germline CDR1 is MNHNS and CDR2 is SASEGT. The length of the CDR3 is 15 residues. CDR3 bases: TGTGCCAGCTCACCGGGGGGCTATAGCAATCAGCCCCAGCATTTT. Protein sequence: CASSPGGYSNQPQHF.

At least ten counts were recorded for this clonotype. The chain recombines TRBV20-1 with TRBJ1-2; 8 bases map to TRBD1. The CDR3 is made up of 13 amino acids. Germline values: CDR1 DFQATT, CDR2 SNEGSKA (reference sequence). Losses at the gene ends were 6 bases for V and 1 base for J; bases not matched to a gene: 4. The CDR3 nucleotides are TGCAGTGCAGACAGGGGAAATAACTATGGCTACACCTTC. It yields the protein CSADRGNNYGYTF.

Ten or more counts support this clonotype. The genes are TRBV10-2 and TRBJ1-1; D call uncertain. V was cut by 7 bases and J by 0 bases, with 15 bases left in between. The V gene's germline CDR1 is WSHSY and CDR2 SAAADI. There are 15 residues in the CDR3. CDR3 nucleotide sequence: TGCGCCAGCACCCAACAGAGACTGCTGAACACTGAAGCTTTCTTT. It specifies CASTQQRLLNTEAFF.

This clonotype came up many times. The V and J genes are TRBV5-1 and TRBJ1-1; D is uncertain. The CDR3 spans 17 residues. Deletions cut 0 bases from V and 1 base from J, with 16 bases between. Looked up from germline, CDR1 is SGHRS and CDR2 is YFSETQ. The CDR3 DNA is TGCGCCAGCAGCTTGGTACAGTCCAACCCAGGGAACACTGAAGCTTTCTTT. Translation: CASSLVQSNPGNTEAFF. Full variable domain (rest looked up from reference TRBV5-1 and TRBJ1-1): KAGVTQTPRYLIKTRGQQVTLSCSPISGHRSVSWYQQTPGQGLQFLFEYFSETQRNKGNFPGRFSGRQFSNSRSEMNVSTLELGDSALYLCASSLVQSNPGNTEAFFGQGTRLTVV.

The chain joins TRBV6-1 to TRBJ1-1; D not resolved. Trimming stripped 7 bases from V and 2 bases from J, with 11 bases between. CDR1 and CDR2 (germline): MNHNS, SASEGT. This CDR3 comprises 13 residues. As DNA, the CDR3 is TGTGCCAGCAAGACGGCGGAAAACACTGAAGCTTTCTTT. The encoded protein is CASKTAENTEAFF.

The V and J genes are TRBV6-2 or TRBV6-3 and TRBJ1-1; 7 bases agree with TRBD1. The CDR3 has 13 residues. From germline, CDR1 is MNHEY and CDR2 SVGEGT. Trimming took 2 bases from V and 6 from J; bases not matched to a gene: 3. As DNA, the CDR3 is TGTGCCAGCAGTTACGGGACAGCCCCTGAAGCTTTCTTT. Translation: CASSYGTAPEAFF.

The chain combines TRBV6-2 or TRBV6-3 with TRBJ2-2; 9 bases agree with TRBD1. The CDR3 consists of 15 residues. V was clipped by 5 bases and J by 7 bases; unmatched bases: 8. CDR1 and CDR2 (germline): MNHEY, SVGEGT. CDR3 protein: CASSVGTGRSGELFF. In nucleotides, the CDR3 is TGTGCCAGCAGTGTAGGGACAGGGCGAAGCGGGGAGCTGTTTTTT.